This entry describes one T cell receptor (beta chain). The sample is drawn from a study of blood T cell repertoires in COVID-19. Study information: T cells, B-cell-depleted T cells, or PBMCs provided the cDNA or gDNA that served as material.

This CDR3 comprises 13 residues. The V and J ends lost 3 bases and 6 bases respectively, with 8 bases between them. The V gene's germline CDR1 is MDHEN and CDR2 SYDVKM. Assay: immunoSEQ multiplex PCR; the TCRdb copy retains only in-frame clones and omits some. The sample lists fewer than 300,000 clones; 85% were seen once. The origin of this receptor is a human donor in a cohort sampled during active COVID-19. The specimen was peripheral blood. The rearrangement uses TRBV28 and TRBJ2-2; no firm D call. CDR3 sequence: CASSLAAPGELFF. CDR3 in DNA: TGTGCCAGCAGTTTGGCGGCCCCCGGGGAGCTGTTTTTT.